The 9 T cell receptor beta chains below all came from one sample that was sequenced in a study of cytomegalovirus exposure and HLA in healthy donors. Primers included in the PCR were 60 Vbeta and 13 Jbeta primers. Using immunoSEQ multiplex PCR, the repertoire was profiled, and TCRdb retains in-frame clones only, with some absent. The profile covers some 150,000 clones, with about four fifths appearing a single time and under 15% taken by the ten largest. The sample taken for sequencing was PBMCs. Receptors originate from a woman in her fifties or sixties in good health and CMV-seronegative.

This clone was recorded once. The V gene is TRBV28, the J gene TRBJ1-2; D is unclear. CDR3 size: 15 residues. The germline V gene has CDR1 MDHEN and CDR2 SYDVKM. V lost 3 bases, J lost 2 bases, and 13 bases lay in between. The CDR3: CASSFGPSTNYGYTF. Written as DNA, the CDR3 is TGTGCCAGCAGTTTTGGTCCCTCTACCAACTATGGCTACACCTTC.

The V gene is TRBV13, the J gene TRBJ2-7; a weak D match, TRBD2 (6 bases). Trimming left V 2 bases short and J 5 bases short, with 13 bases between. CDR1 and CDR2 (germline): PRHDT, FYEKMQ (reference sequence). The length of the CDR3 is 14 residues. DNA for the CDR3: TGTGCCAGCAGCTTAACGGGGGTCCTGAACGAGCAGTACTTC. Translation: CASSLTGVLNEQYF.

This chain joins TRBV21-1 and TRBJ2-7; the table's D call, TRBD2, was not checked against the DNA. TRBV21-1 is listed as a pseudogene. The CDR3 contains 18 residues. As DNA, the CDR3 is TGTGCCAGCAGCCCTCCCTCCCGGGATACTAGTTACTCCTACGAGCAGTACTTC. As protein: CASSPPSRDTSYSYEQYF.

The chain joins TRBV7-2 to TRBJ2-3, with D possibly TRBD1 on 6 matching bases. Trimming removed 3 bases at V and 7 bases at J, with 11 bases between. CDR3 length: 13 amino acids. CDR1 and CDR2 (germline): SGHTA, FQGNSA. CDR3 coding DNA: TGTGCCAGCAGCTTCCCAGGGGTAAATACGCAGTATTTT. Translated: CASSFPGVNTQYF.

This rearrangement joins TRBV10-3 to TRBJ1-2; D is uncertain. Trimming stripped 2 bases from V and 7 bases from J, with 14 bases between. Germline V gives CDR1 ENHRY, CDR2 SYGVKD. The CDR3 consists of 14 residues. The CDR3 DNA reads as TGTGCCATCAGTGAGGGCAGAGAGGTTCCTGGCTACACCTTC. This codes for CAISEGREVPGYTF.

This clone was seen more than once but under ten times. The CDR3 spells CASSLAASGGVETQYF. Written as DNA, the CDR3 is TGCGCCAGCAGCTTGGCGGCTAGCGGGGGGGTAGAGACCCAGTACTTC. The genes are TRBV5-1 and TRBJ2-5; 12 bases align to TRBD2. Germline V lookup: CDR1 SGHRS, CDR2 YFSETQ. After removal of 0 bases from V and 4 bases from J, the junction contained 4 bases not matched to a gene. The CDR3 loop spans 16 amino acids.

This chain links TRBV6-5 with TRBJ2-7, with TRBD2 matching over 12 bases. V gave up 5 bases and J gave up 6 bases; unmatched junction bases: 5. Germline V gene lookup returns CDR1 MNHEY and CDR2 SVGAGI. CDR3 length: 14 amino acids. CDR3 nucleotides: TGTGCCAGCAGTCTAGCGGGAGGGCCTGGCGAGCAGTACTTC. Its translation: CASSLAGGPGEQYF.

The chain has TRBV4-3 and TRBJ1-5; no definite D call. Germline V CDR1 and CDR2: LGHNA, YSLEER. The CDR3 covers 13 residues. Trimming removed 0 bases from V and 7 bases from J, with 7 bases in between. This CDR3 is CASSQDRVQPQHF. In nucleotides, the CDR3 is TGCGCCAGCAGCCAAGATCGGGTACAGCCCCAGCATTTT.

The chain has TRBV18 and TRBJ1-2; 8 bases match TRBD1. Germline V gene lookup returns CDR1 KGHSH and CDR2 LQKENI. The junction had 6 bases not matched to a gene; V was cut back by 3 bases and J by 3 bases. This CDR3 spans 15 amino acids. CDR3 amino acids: CASSPVKTGDYGYTF. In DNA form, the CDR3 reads TGTGCCAGCTCACCGGTCAAGACAGGGGACTATGGCTACACCTTC. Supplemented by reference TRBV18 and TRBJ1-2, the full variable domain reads NAGVMQNPRHLVRRRGQEARLRCSPMKGHSHVYWYRQLPEEGLKFMVYLQKENIIDESGMPKERFSAEFPKEGPSILRIQQVVRGDSAAYFCASSPVKTGDYGYTFGSGTRLTVV.